This T cell receptor beta chain was captured by sequencing in a study of tumor-infiltrating lymphocytes in primary liver carcinoma. General study points: The overlap of tumor-adjacent and tumor-blood pairs was smaller than that of tumor region pairs.

Researchers generated TCR beta cDNA from roughly 520 ng of total RNA, relying on a constant-region primer. The TCR beta library was amplified through three nested multiplex PCR rounds in a modified ARM-PCR procedure. TRBV1-TRBV30 forward primers paired with a C-beta reverse primer were used in the first two PCR rounds, which ran 9 to 10 cycles each. One entry per CDR3 protein, called by TCRdb with MiXCR from the multiplex PCR reads. The data contain 50,000 or so distinct CDR3 sequences, about 77% of them singletons. For this clonotype: What it recognizes is unknown. An end of the junction does not agree with germline; a read error may underlie this.

Starting material for RNA and DNA co-extraction consisted of roughly 17-31 mg of unsorted bulk tissue. The CDR3 loop spans 15 amino acids. Germline loops: CDR1 SGHAT, CDR2 FQNNGV. Sequencing was carried out using liver tumor tissue from sampling region 5. The subset is: tumor region T5, tumor centre. The receptor comes from a man aged 35-49 years with primary liver carcinoma and hepatitis B virus infection. The chain uses TRBV11-2 and TRBJ1-4; a possible D gene is TRBD1 (5 bases). DNA of the CDR3: TGTGCCAGCAGCGTGCTGACAGACCGTAGTGAAAGACTGTTTTTT. Translating gives CASSVLTDRSERLFF.